This T cell receptor beta chain appears in the sequencing data of a study of identical twins. The CDR3 covers 17 residues. Each CDR3 protein is one row after TCRdb ran MiXCR on the 5' RACE reads. The top ten hold about 0.3% of the sample, which has some 1,700,000 distinct CDR3 sequences, about 32% seen once. A note on this clonotype: The antigen remains undetermined.

General observations from the study: Beta clonotypes that were abundant in cord blood contained fewer insertions, a pattern absent from memory repertoires.

The sequence came from a newborn girl in good health. V gene TRBV21-1 combines with J gene TRBJ2-2; the listed D gene, TRBD1, was not tested against the DNA. TRBV21-1 is a pseudogene. Sequencing was carried out using cord blood. CDR3 region: CASSKGYRGLIAGELFF. The CDR3 DNA sequence: TGTGCCAGCAGCAAAGGATACAGGGGATTGATAGCCGGGGAGCTGTTTTTT.